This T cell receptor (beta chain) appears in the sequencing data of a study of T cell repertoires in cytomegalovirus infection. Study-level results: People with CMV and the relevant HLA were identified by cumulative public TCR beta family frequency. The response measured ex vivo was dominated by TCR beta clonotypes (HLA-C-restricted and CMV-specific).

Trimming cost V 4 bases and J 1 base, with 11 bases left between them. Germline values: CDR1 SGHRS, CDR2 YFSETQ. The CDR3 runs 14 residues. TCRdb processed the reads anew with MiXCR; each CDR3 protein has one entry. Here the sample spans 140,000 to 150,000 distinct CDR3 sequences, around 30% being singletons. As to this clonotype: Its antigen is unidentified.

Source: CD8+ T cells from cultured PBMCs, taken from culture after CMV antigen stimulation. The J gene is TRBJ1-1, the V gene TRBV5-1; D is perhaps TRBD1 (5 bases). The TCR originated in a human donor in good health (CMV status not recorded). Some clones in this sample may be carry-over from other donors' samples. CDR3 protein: CASSHSGPNTEAFF. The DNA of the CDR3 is TGCGCCAGCAGCCACTCGGGGCCGAACACTGAAGCTTTCTTT.